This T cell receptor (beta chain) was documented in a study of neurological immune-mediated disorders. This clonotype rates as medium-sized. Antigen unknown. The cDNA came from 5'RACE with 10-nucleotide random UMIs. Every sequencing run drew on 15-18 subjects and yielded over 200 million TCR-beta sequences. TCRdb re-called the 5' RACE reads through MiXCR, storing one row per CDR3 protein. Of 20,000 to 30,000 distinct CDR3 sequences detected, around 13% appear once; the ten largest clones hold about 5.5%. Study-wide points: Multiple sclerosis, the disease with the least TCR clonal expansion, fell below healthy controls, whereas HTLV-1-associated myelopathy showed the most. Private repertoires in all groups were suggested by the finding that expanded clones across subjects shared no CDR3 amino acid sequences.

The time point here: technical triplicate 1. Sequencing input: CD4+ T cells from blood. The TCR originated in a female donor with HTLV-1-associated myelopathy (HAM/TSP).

CDR3 in amino acids: CASSLVIPGGNTEAFF. Here the CDR3 DNA reads TGCGCCAGCAGCTTGGTCATCCCCGGAGGGAACACTGAAGCTTTCTTT. V is TRBV5-1 and J is TRBJ1-1, with D unresolved. V was clipped by 0 bases and J by 1 base, with 13 bases between them. The CDR3 has 16 residues. The V gene's germline CDR1 is SGHRS and CDR2 YFSETQ.